A single sample gave rise to the 3 T cell receptor beta chains below, sequenced in a study of blood T cell repertoires in COVID-19. The assay was immunoSEQ multiplex PCR, and TCRdb's table has in-frame clones only and misses some. This table has under 110,000 clones, less than 80% appearing once. Sequenced input: peripheral blood. These receptors all come from a man older than 75 with COVID-19, enrolled during active disease.

The chain is built from TRBV4-3 and TRBJ1-1; no clear D gene. The germline CDR1 and CDR2 sequences are LGHNA and YSLEER. CDR3 length: 17 residues. V shed 0 bases and J shed 0 bases, with 14 bases lying between them. CDR3 in amino acids: CASSQEGGVHMNTEAFF. In DNA form, the CDR3 reads TGCGCCAGCAGCCAAGAAGGCGGGGTTCATATGAACACTGAAGCTTTCTTT.

The chain uses TRBV15 and TRBJ1-2; D is unresolved. Germline V gene data show CDR1 as LNHNV and CDR2 as YYDKDF (reference sequence). Trimming left V 4 bases short and J 1 base short, with 10 bases between. CDR3 size: 14 residues. This CDR3 is CATSNARVNYGYTF. CDR3 nucleotide sequence: TGTGCCACCAGCAATGCCCGGGTTAACTATGGCTACACCTTC.

This sequence joins TRBV7-9 and TRBJ1-1; TRBD1 is a possible D gene (5 bases). This CDR3 spans 13 amino acids. Germline assignment: CDR1 SEHNR and CDR2 FQNEAQ (reference sequence). Trimming left V 6 bases short and J 3 bases short, with 11 bases between. The CDR3 here is CASRPGRDTEAFF. CDR3 DNA sequence: TGTGCCAGCAGACCAGGGAGGGACACTGAAGCTTTCTTT.